Below are 19 T cell receptor beta chains sequenced from a single sample in a study of monozygotic twins with inflammatory bowel disease. No DNA is given; TCRdb re-called the 5' RACE reads and lists each CDR3 protein once. The sample data list more than 300,000 distinct CDR3 sequences. The sample consisted of blood. These receptor sequences come from a human donor with ulcerative colitis or Crohn's disease, or a healthy co-twin of an affected twin (not recorded which).

CDR3 in amino acids: CASSQEAEDTQYF. The chain joins TRBV4-2 to TRBJ2-3. This CDR3 has 13 amino acids. Germline values: CDR1 LGHNA, CDR2 YNFKEQ.

The rearrangement links TRBV20-1 to TRBJ2-7; TCRdb's assignment of TRBD1 cannot be checked, as there is no DNA. The CDR3 covers 16 residues. CDR1 and CDR2 from the germline V gene are DFQATT and SNEGSKA (reference sequence). The chain's CDR3 is CSARDPSSGGNYEQYF.

V and J are TRBV7-2 and TRBJ2-7; the TCRdb D gene call, TRBD1, has no DNA to confirm it. This CDR3 has 14 residues. Germline CDR1 and CDR2: SGHTA and FQGNSA. The CDR3 is CASSFRQGDYEQYF. The full variable domain, in which reference TRBV7-2 and TRBJ2-7 provide the parts outside the CDR3, is GAGVSQSPSNKVTEKGKDVELRCDPISGHTALYWYRQSLGQGLEFLIYFQGNSAPDKSGLPSDRFSAERTGGSVSTLTIQRTQQEDSAVYLCASSFRQGDYEQYFGPGTRLTVT.

This sequence joins TRBV7-2 and TRBJ1-2; there is no DNA to check the TCRdb D call of TRBD1. The CDR3 totals 14 residues. Per germline, CDR1 SGHTA and CDR2 FQGNSA. CDR3 protein: CASSPRRAGESYTF. Looking up the rest from reference TRBV7-2 and TRBJ1-2 gives the full variable domain: GAGVSQSPSNKVTEKGKDVELRCDPISGHTALYWYRQSLGQGLEFLIYFQGNSAPDKSGLPSDRFSAERTGGSVSTLTIQRTQQEDSAVYLCASSPRRAGESYTFGSGTRLTVV.

V is TRBV4-3 and J is TRBJ2-4. CDR1 is LGHNA and CDR2 is YSLEER in the germline V gene. The CDR3 is 16 amino acids. CDR3 protein: CASSQETGIAKNIQYF.

The rearrangement joins TRBV5-1 to TRBJ1-3; TCRdb picks TRBD1, but there is no DNA to check that call. CDR1 is SGHRS and CDR2 is YFSETQ in the germline V gene. This CDR3 has 14 residues. CDR3 in amino acids: CASSLGTGGNTIYF.

The V and J genes are TRBV20-1 and TRBJ2-3; TCRdb lists TRBD1, though no DNA is available to test this call. Germline CDR1 reads DFQATT; CDR2 reads SNEGSKA (reference sequence). The CDR3 has 14 amino acids. The CDR3 sequence is CSARAPRSTDTQYF.

The chain has TRBV6-5 and TRBJ2-3; TCRdb lists TRBD2, though no DNA is available to test this call. The CDR3 totals 17 residues. Germline CDR1 is MNHEY and CDR2 is SVGAGI. This CDR3 reads CASSYTRPGLVTDTQYF.

The chain combines TRBV7-6 with TRBJ2-1. The CDR3 has 13 residues. Germline V gene data show CDR1 as SGHVS and CDR2 as FNYEAQ. The CDR3 protein is CASSLNLDNEQFF.

The chain combines TRBV6-1 with TRBJ2-7; TCRdb's D call of TRBD1 is untestable without DNA. Germline assignment: CDR1 MNHNS and CDR2 SASEGT. The CDR3 loop spans 14 amino acids. The CDR3 sequence: CASSTNVGGYEQYF.

This chain links TRBV5-1 with TRBJ2-6. From germline, CDR1 is SGHRS and CDR2 YFSETQ. The CDR3 is 14 amino acids. The CDR3 region is CASRQGSGANVLTF.

V gene TRBV7-2 combines with J gene TRBJ2-2. CDR1 SGHTA and CDR2 FQGNSA come from the germline V gene. CDR3 length equals 15 residues. The CDR3 loop reads CASSLEAANTGELFF.

V usage is TRBV4-1 and J usage is TRBJ2-5; as DNA is missing, the TRBD1 call by TCRdb cannot be tested. CDR1 MGHRA and CDR2 YSYEKL come from the germline V gene. The CDR3 length is 15 residues. The CDR3 is CASSHGTGVQETQYF.

The V gene is TRBV20-1, the J gene TRBJ1-5; no DNA is available, so the TRBD1 call from TCRdb remains unchecked. CDR3 length: 13 amino acids. Germline V gene lookup returns CDR1 DFQATT and CDR2 SNEGSKA (reference sequence). CDR3 loop: CSAEDRGIQPQHF.

The chain joins TRBV4-3 to TRBJ1-4; TCRdb selects TRBD1, and the lack of DNA leaves this call unchecked. The germline V gene encodes CDR1 LGHNA and CDR2 YSLEER. This CDR3 has 17 amino acids. The CDR3 reads CASSQEGGLNSRVRLFF.

J is TRBJ2-3 and V is TRBV7-2; TCRdb designates TRBD2, a call that cannot be tested without DNA. Germline values: CDR1 SGHTA, CDR2 FQGNSA. The CDR3 extends over 13 amino acids. This chain's CDR3 is CASSYAAADTQYF.

The chain couples TRBV7-3 to TRBJ2-3; TCRdb designates TRBD2, a call that cannot be tested without DNA. CDR1 SGHTA and CDR2 FQGTGA come from the germline V gene. There are 20 residues in the CDR3. The CDR3 sequence is CASSFRAKTGTSDGTDTQYF.

The chain recombines TRBV3-1 with TRBJ2-1; the D gene TCRdb calls, TRBD2, cannot be checked with no DNA. Germline-derived CDR1 and CDR2 are LGHDT and YNNKEL (reference sequence). This CDR3 spans 15 amino acids. CDR3 sequence: CASSHGLASYNEQFF.

The chain links TRBV5-1 to TRBJ2-6; TCRdb designates TRBD1, a call that cannot be tested without DNA. CDR1 is SGHRS, CDR2 YFSETQ, per germline. The CDR3 covers 16 residues. This chain's CDR3 is CASSLAGQYGANVLTF. The variable domain in full, with the rest retrieved from reference TRBV5-1 and TRBJ2-6, is KAGVTQTPRYLIKTRGQQVTLSCSPISGHRSVSWYQQTPGQGLQFLFEYFSETQRNKGNFPGRFSGRQFSNSRSEMNVSTLELGDSALYLCASSLAGQYGANVLTFGAGSRLTVL.